This T cell receptor (beta chain) derives from a study of T-cell reconstitution after alpha-beta-depleted transplantation in children. This clonotype was seen repeatedly, ten times or more. No antigen is known for it. The CDR3 is made up of 18 amino acids. The germline V gene has CDR1 DFQATT and CDR2 SNEGSKA (reference sequence). V trimming: 0 bases; J trimming: 2 bases; junction bases outside the gene matches: 15. Preparation of the TCRbeta library was carried out with unique molecular identifiers. TCRdb passed the PCR reads through MiXCR, listing each CDR3 protein once. The table records more than 400,000 distinct CDR3 sequences, approximately 41% of them present only once. Study-wide results and limits: Certain patients had high TCRbeta diversity at day 60, and it came from recipient T cells and thymic progenitors that survived.

This chain uses TRBV20-1 with TRBJ2-5; 7 nucleotides agree with TRBD2. The sequence was obtained from a girl aged 2 to 9 with aplastic anemia, due to receive a stem cell transplant. The sample consisted of PBMCs, taken before TCRalphabeta/CD19-depleted stem cell transplant. Here the CDR3 reads CSARDRVGGRAIQETQYF. The CDR3 DNA reads as TGCAGTGCTAGAGATCGAGTAGGAGGGAGGGCTATACAAGAGACCCAGTACTTC.